Included here is one TCR beta chain sequence, with context. Its cognate antigen is unknown. Trimming stripped 5 bases from V and 2 bases from J, with 15 bases between. Germline lookup yields CDR1 MDHEN and CDR2 SYDVKM. The CDR3 contains 16 residues. This record comes from a study of graft-versus-host responses after intestinal transplantation. Generated by immunoSEQ multiplex PCR, the TCRdb table keeps only in-frame clones and is missing some. Of about 47,000 clones detected, around 95% appear once; the ten largest clones hold 0.23%. The study's findings and limits: Those patients showing graft-donor T cell macrochimerism displayed high graft-versus-host to host-versus-graft clonal ratios in allografts.

This TCR was recovered from a human donor who was the organ donor for an intestinal transplant. The sequences come from unstimulated CD8+ T cells sorted from spleen or lymph node cells, collected before transplant. The V and J genes are TRBV28 and TRBJ1-4, with a tentative D call TRBD1 (5 bases). CDR3 DNA sequence: TGTGCCAGCAGTACAACTGCCAGGGTCACTAATGAAAAACTGTTTTTT. This codes for CASSTTARVTNEKLFF.